The clone carrying this T cell receptor beta chain is labeled as medium-sized. What it recognizes is unknown. The sample comes from a study of spatial heterogeneity in lung cancer. The time point was: sample taken at primary tumor resection. Samples were obtained from approximately 72 donors, all untreated early-stage non-small cell lung cancer patients. Unsorted whole RNA samples from tumor, nontumor lung or frozen PBMC were sequenced. MiXCR, applied by TCRdb to the 5' RACE reads, yields one record per CDR3 protein. Found here are about 3,800 distinct CDR3 sequences, approximately 9% of them singletons; the top ten hold about 28%. The study, taken as a whole, reports: The study found that expanded intratumoral alpha and beta TCR counts tracked tumor mutation counts.

The ends were cut back, 3 bases at V and 5 bases at J, with 19 bases in the middle. Germline V gene sequence: CDR1 KGHDR, CDR2 SFDVKD. The CDR3 has 16 amino acids. The V call is TRBV24-1, the J call TRBJ2-7; possible D gene TRBD2, 6 bases. The receptor was derived from a male donor with early-stage non-small cell lung cancer. The starting material was lung tumor tissue, obtained at surgery. The CDR3 region has the DNA TGTGCCACCAGTGATGGGAGGCAGGTCGGGGTGAACGAGCAGTACTTC. Its translation is CATSDGRQVGVNEQYF.